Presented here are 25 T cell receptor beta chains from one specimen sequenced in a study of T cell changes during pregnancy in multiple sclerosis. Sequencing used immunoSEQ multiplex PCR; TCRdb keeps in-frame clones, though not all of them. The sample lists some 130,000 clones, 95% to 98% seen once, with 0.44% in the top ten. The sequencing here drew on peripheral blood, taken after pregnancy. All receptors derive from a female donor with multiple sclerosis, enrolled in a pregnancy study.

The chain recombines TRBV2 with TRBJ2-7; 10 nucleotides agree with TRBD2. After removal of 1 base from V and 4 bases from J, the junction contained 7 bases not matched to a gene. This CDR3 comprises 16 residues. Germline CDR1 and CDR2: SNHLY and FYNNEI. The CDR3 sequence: CASSEGQGLALYEQYF. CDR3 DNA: TGTGCCAGCAGTGAAGGCCAGGGACTAGCGTTGTACGAGCAGTACTTC.

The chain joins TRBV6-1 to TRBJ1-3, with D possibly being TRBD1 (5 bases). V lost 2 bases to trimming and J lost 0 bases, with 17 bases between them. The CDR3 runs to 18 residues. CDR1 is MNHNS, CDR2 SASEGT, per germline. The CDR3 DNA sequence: TGTGCCAGCAGTGAATTTTTCGGGACTACCACCTCTGGAAACACCATATATTTT. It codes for CASSEFFGTTTSGNTIYF.

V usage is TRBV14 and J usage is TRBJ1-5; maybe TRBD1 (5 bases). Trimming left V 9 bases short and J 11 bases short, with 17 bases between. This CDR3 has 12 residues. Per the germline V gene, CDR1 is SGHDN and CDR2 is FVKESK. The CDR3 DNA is TGTGCCAGTTTCAGACGGGGGGAAGCCCAGCATTTT. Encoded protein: CASFRRGEAQHF.

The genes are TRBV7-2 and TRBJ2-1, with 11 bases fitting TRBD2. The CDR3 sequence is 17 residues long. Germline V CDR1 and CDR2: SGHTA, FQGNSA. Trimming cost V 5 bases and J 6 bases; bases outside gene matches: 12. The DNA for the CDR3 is TGTGCCAGCAGCAAATCAAGACTAGCGGGATTCCCCAATGAGCAGTTCTTC. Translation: CASSKSRLAGFPNEQFF.

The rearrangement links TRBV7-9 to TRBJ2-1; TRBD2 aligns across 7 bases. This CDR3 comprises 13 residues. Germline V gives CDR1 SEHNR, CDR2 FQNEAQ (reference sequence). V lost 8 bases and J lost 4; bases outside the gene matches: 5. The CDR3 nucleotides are TGTGCCAGCTTCCGGGGGGAGTACAATGAGCAGTTCTTC. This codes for CASFRGEYNEQFF.

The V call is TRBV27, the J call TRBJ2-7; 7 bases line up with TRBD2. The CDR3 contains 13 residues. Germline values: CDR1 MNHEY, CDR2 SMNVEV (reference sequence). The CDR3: CAIGKRGPYEQYF. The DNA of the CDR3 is TGTGCTATCGGAAAGCGGGGCCCCTACGAGCAGTACTTC.

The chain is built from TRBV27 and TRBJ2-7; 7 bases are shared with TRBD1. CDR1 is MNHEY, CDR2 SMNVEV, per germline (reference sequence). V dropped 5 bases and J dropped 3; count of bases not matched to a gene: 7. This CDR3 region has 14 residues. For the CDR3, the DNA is TGTGCCAGCAGTGAACAGGGGTCCAGCTACGAGCAGTACTTC. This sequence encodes CASSEQGSSYEQYF.

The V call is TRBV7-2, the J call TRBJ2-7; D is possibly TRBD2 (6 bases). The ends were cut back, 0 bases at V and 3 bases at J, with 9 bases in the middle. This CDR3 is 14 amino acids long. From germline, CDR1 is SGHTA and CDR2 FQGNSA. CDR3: CASSLARGSYEQYF. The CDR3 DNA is TGTGCCAGCAGCTTAGCCCGGGGGAGCTACGAGCAGTACTTC. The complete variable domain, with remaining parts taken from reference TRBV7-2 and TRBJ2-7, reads GAGVSQSPSNKVTEKGKDVELRCDPISGHTALYWYRQSLGQGLEFLIYFQGNSAPDKSGLPSDRFSAERTGGSVSTLTIQRTQQEDSAVYLCASSLARGSYEQYFGPGTRLTVT.

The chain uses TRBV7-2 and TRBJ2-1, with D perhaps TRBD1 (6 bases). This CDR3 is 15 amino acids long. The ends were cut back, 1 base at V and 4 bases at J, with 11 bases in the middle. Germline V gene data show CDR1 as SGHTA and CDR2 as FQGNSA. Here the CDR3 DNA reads TGTGCCAGCAGCTTAGAACAGGGAACGTACAATGAGCAGTTCTTC. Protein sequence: CASSLEQGTYNEQFF.

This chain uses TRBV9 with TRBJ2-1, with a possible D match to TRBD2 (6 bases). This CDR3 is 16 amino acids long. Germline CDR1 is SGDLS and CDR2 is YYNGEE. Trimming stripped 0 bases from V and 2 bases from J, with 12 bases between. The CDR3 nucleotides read TGTGCCAGCAGCGTAGGAGGGACTCTTACCTACAATGAGCAGTTCTTC. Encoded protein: CASSVGGTLTYNEQFF.

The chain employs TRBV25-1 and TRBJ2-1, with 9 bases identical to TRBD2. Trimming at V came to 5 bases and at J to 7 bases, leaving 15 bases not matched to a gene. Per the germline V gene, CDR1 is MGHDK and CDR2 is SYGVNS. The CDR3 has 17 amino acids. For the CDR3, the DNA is TGTGCCAGCAGTAAAGGGAGTAGCGGGAGTAGAGCTAATGAGCAGTTCTTC. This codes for CASSKGSSGSRANEQFF. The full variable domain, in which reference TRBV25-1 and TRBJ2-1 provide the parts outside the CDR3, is EADIYQTPRYLVIGTGKKITLECSQTMGHDKMYWYQQDPGMELHLIHYSYGVNSTEKGDLSSESTVSRIRTEHFPLTLESARPSHTSQYLCASSKGSSGSRANEQFFGPGTRLTVL.

The CDR3: CATSLLLAGDADTQYF. The CDR3 nucleotides are TGTGCCACCAGCTTGCTACTAGCGGGAGATGCAGATACGCAGTATTTT. This rearrangement joins TRBV15 to TRBJ2-3; 11 positions agree with TRBD2. V lost 5 bases, J lost 4 bases, and 8 bases stayed unmatched. The CDR3 loop spans 16 amino acids. CDR1 and CDR2 (germline): LNHNV, YYDKDF (reference sequence).

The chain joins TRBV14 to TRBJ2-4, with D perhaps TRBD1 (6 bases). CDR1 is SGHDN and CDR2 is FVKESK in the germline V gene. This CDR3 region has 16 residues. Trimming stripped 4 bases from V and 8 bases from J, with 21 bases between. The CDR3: CASSLGGYGTRDIQYF. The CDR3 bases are TGTGCCAGCAGCCTAGGGGGATATGGGACGAGGGACATTCAGTACTTC.

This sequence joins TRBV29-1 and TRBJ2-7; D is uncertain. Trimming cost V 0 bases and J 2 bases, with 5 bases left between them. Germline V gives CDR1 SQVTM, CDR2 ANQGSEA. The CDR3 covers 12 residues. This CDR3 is CSVEDRTYEQYF. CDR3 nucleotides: TGCAGCGTTGAAGACAGAACCTACGAGCAGTACTTC.

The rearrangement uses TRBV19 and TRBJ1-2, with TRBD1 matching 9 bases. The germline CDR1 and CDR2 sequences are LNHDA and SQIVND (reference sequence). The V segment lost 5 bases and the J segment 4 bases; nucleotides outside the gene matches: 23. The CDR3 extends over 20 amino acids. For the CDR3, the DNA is TGTGCCAGTAGTCTGTACCAGTCCGGGACAGGGTACCCTTCGGCCTATGGCTACACCTTC. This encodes CASSLYQSGTGYPSAYGYTF.

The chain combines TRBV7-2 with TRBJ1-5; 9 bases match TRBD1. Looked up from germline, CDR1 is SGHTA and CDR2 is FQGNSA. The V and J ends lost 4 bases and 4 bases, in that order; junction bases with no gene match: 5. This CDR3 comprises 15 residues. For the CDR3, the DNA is TGTGCCAGCAGCTCCCGGACAGGGGTTAATCAGCCCCAGCATTTT. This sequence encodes CASSSRTGVNQPQHF.

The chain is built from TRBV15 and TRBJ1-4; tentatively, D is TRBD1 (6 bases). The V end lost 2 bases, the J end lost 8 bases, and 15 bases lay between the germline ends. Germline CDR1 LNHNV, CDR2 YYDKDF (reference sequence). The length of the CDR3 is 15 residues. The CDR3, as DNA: TGTGCCACCAGCAGATATAGGACAGAAGGAGAAAAACTGTTTTTT. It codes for CATSRYRTEGEKLFF.

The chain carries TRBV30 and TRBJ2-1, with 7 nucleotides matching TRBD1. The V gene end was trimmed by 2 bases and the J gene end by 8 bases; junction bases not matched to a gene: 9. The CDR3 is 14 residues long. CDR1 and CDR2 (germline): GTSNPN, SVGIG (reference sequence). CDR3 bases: TGTGCCTGGAGTCGACAGGGCTTGAGGGATGAGCAGTTCTTC. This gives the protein CAWSRQGLRDEQFF.

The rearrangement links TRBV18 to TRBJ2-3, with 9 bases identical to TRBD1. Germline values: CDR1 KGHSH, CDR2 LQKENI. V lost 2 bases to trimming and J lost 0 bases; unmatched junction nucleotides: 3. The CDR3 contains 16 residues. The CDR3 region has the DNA TGTGCCAGCTCACCAAGACAGGGGGGAAGCACAGATACGCAGTATTTT. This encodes CASSPRQGGSTDTQYF.

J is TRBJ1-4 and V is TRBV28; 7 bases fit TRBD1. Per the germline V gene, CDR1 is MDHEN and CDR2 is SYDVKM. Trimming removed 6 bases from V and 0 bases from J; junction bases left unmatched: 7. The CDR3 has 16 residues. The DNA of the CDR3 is TGTGCCAGCAGCTCGACAGGGTTCGCAACTAATGAAAAACTGTTTTTT. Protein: CASSSTGFATNEKLFF.

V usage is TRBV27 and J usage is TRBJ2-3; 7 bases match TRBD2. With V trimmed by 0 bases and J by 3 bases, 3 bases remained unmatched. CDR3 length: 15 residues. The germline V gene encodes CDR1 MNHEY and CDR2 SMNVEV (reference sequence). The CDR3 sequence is CASSLSGGGTDTQYF. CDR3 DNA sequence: TGTGCCAGCAGTTTATCGGGGGGGGGAACAGATACGCAGTATTTT.

CDR3 coding DNA: TGTGCCAGCAGCCAAAACAGGGGGGACACTGAAGCTTTCTTT. Translated, it gives CASSQNRGDTEAFF. The chain employs TRBV7-9 and TRBJ1-1; 8 bases map to TRBD1. The CDR3 contains 14 residues. V trimming: 5 bases; J trimming: 3 bases; junction bases outside the gene matches: 5. CDR1 and CDR2 (germline): SEHNR, FQNEAQ (reference sequence).

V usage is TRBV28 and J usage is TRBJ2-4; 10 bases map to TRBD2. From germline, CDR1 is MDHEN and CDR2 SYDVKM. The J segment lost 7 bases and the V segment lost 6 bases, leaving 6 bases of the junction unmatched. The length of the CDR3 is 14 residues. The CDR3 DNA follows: TGTGCCAGCAGATCTAGCGGGAGAGGGAACATTCAGTACTTC. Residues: CASRSSGRGNIQYF. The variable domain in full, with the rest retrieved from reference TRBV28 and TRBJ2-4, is DVKVTQSSRYLVKRTGEKVFLECVQDMDHENMFWYRQDPGLGLRLIYFSYDVKMKEKGDIPEGYSVSREKKERFSLILESASTNQTSMYLCASRSSGRGNIQYFGAGTRLSVL.

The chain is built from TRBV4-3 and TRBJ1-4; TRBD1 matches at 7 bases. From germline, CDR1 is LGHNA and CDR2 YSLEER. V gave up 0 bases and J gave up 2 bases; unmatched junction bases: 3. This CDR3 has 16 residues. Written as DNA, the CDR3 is TGCGCCAGCAGCCAAGATGGGACAGACACTAATGAAAAACTGTTTTTT. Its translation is CASSQDGTDTNEKLFF.

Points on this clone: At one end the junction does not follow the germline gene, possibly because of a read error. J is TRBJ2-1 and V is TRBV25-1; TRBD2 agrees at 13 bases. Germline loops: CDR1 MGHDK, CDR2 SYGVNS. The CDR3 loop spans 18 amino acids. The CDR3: CASSGWTSGSTFYSEQFF. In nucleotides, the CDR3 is TGTGCCAGCAGTGGTTGGACTAGCGGGAGTACCTTCTACAGTGAGCAGTTCTTC.